This T cell receptor beta chain was sequenced during a study of blood T cell repertoires in COVID-19. Study at large: Sample material is recorded as cDNA or gDNA derived from T cells, B-cell-depleted T cells, or PBMCs.

This CDR3 is built from 13 residues. The germline CDR1 and CDR2 sequences are SGHRS and YFSETQ. J lost 5 bases, V lost 4 bases, and 2 bases had no gene match. Original analysis: Researchers report that nucleated cell counts were estimated from reference gene primer amplification. Assay used: immunoSEQ multiplex PCR; TCRdb lists only in-frame clones, some missing. V, J and clone size reflect that table, while D and trimming were determined from the DNA. This table holds approximately 26,000 clones, about nine tenths found once. This chain links TRBV5-1 with TRBJ2-3; 9 bases line up with TRBD1. The specimen sequenced was peripheral blood. The TCR originated in a human donor in a cohort sampled during active COVID-19. The donor label of this sample is uncertain. In nucleotides, the CDR3 is TGCGCCAGCAGCCCGGGACAGGGAGATACGCAGTATTTT. Its protein is CASSPGQGDTQYF.